Presented here are 27 T cell receptor beta chains from one specimen sequenced in a study of cytomegalovirus exposure and HLA in healthy donors. Primers: 60 Vbeta forward and 13 Jbeta reverse. Here immunoSEQ multiplex PCR was the method, and the copy in TCRdb shows in-frame clones only, minus some. The table has a few hundred thousand clones, about 79% seen once; the top ten hold roughly 1.9%. The source material was PBMCs. Receptors were obtained from a man between 18 and 35 years old in good health and CMV-seronegative.

The chain couples TRBV7-9 to TRBJ1-2, with D possibly matching TRBD1 (6 bases). V dropped 1 base and J dropped 0 bases, with 6 bases sitting between them. This CDR3 is built from 14 residues. Germline lookup yields CDR1 SEHNR and CDR2 FQNEAQ (reference sequence). The CDR3: CASSLEGANYGYTF. In nucleotides, the CDR3 is TGTGCCAGCAGCTTAGAGGGGGCTAACTATGGCTACACCTTC.

V usage is TRBV11-2 and J usage is TRBJ1-2; TRBD1 matches at 8 bases. Trimming at V came to 4 bases and at J to 7 bases, leaving 5 bases not matched to a gene. This CDR3 comprises 13 residues. In germline, CDR1 is SGHAT, CDR2 FQNNGV. The CDR3 here is CASSSRTGFGYTF. The CDR3 nucleotides are TGTGCCAGCAGCTCAAGGACAGGGTTTGGCTACACCTTC.

The chain recombines TRBV7-2 with TRBJ2-1, with D perhaps matching TRBD2 (5 bases). Trimming cost V 5 bases and J 15 bases, with 14 bases left between them. Germline assignment: CDR1 SGHTA and CDR2 FQGNSA. The CDR3 extends over 11 amino acids. The chain's CDR3 is CASSLIALRFF. In DNA form, the CDR3 reads TGTGCCAGCAGCCTTATAGCGTTGCGGTTCTTC.

This rearrangement joins TRBV7-6 to TRBJ2-7, with a possible D match to TRBD1 (8 bases). CDR1 is SGHVS, CDR2 FNYEAQ, per germline. V was trimmed by 5 bases and J by 6 bases, leaving 17 bases between them. This CDR3 is built from 14 residues. CDR3 DNA sequence: TGTGCCAGCAGCAAACAGGGGGGGACCAGCGAGCAGTACTTC. Its translation: CASSKQGGTSEQYF.

The chain recombines TRBV28 with TRBJ1-5, with 12 bases fitting TRBD1. This CDR3 spans 20 amino acids. Germline CDR1 and CDR2: MDHEN and SYDVKM. J was trimmed by 0 bases and V by 6 bases; bases with no gene match: 15. CDR3 DNA: TGTGCCAGCAGACCCCCGCCGGGACAGGGGGCCTTATATAGCAATCAGCCCCAGCATTTT. Translating gives CASRPPPGQGALYSNQPQHF. Full variable domain (remainder filled in from reference TRBV28 and TRBJ1-5): DVKVTQSSRYLVKRTGEKVFLECVQDMDHENMFWYRQDPGLGLRLIYFSYDVKMKEKGDIPEGYSVSREKKERFSLILESASTNQTSMYLCASRPPPGQGALYSNQPQHFGDGTRLSIL.

V gene TRBV29-1 combines with J gene TRBJ1-2, with D hard to call. CDR1 SQVTM and CDR2 ANQGSEA come from the germline V gene. V was trimmed by 0 bases and J by 8 bases, leaving 7 bases between them. This CDR3 has 11 residues. CDR3 amino acids: CSVEDGAGYTF. The CDR3 DNA follows: TGCAGCGTTGAAGATGGAGCCGGCTACACCTTC. Full variable domain (missing parts from reference TRBV29-1 and TRBJ1-2): SAVISQKPSRDICQRGTSLTIQCQVDSQVTMMFWYRQQPGQSLTLIATANQGSEATYESGFVIDKFPISRPNLTFSTLTVSNMSPEDSSIYLCSVEDGAGYTFGSGTRLTVV.

J is TRBJ2-5 and V is TRBV7-9, with 7 bases fitting TRBD2. Germline assignment: CDR1 SEHNR and CDR2 FQNEAQ (reference sequence). With 5 bases clipped from V and 4 bases from J, the junction kept 7 bases outside the gene matches. The CDR3 consists of 14 residues. The CDR3 sequence is CASSNLGGIETQYF. CDR3 nucleotide sequence: TGTGCCAGCAGCAACCTCGGGGGGATAGAGACCCAGTACTTC.

The rearrangement uses TRBV6-6 and TRBJ2-7, with 9 bases that match TRBD2. This CDR3 spans 15 amino acids. The germline V gene encodes CDR1 MNHNY and CDR2 SVGAGI (reference sequence). With V trimmed by 2 bases and J by 3 bases, 5 bases remained unmatched. The CDR3 protein is CASSYGAGGHYEQYF. The CDR3 nucleotides are TGTGCCAGCAGTTACGGTGCGGGAGGGCACTACGAGCAGTACTTC.

Only a few counts were recorded for this clone. The chain uses TRBV5-1 and TRBJ2-1; D is possibly TRBD1 (6 bases). CDR1 SGHRS and CDR2 YFSETQ come from the germline V gene. Trimming shortened V by 0 bases and J by 4 bases, and 14 bases separated the two germline ends. This CDR3 has 16 residues. The CDR3 DNA reads TGCGCCAGCAGCTTGGGGGTTGCGGACAGATACAATGAGCAGTTCTTC. Its translation: CASSLGVADRYNEQFF.

The J gene is TRBJ2-3, the V gene TRBV6-5, with a tentative D call TRBD1 (6 bases). CDR3 length equals 13 residues. Trimming removed 7 bases at V and 1 base at J, with 9 bases between. Germline V CDR1 and CDR2: MNHEY, SVGAGI. This chain's CDR3 is CASTRQGTDTQYF. The CDR3 bases are TGTGCCAGCACCCGACAGGGCACAGATACGCAGTATTTT.

The V call is TRBV7-2, the J call TRBJ2-3, with 7 positions matching TRBD2. Germline lookup yields CDR1 SGHTA and CDR2 FQGNSA. There are 14 residues in the CDR3. Unmatched junction bases numbered 2, after V lost 1 base and J lost 4 bases. In DNA form, the CDR3 reads TGTGCCAGCAGCTTAGTGGGGGGGGCAGATACGCAGTATTTT. Translating it yields CASSLVGGADTQYF.

V is TRBV6-1 and J is TRBJ2-7; 7 nucleotides line up with TRBD1. J was trimmed by 0 bases and V by 7 bases; bases with no gene match: 6. Germline V gives CDR1 MNHNS, CDR2 SASEGT. The CDR3 length is 14 residues. The CDR3 sequence: CASTIGTASYEQYF. CDR3 nucleotides: TGTGCCAGCACTATCGGGACAGCCTCCTACGAGCAGTACTTC.

The chain uses TRBV7-6 and TRBJ1-1; D perhaps matches TRBD1 (6 bases). Per germline, CDR1 SGHVS and CDR2 FNYEAQ. The CDR3 is 15 amino acids. V was shortened by 5 bases and J by 0 bases, with 13 bases between the two germline ends. The CDR3: CASSPRTGLNTEAFF. CDR3 sequence (DNA): TGTGCCAGCAGCCCTCGAACAGGGTTGAACACTGAAGCTTTCTTT.

The sample holds one count of this clone. Other nucleotide sequences from this sample produce the same CDR3. V usage is TRBV5-4 and J usage is TRBJ2-2; 10 nucleotides align to TRBD1. The germline gives CDR1 SGHNT, CDR2 YYREEE (reference sequence). J was trimmed by 6 bases and V by 5 bases; bases with no gene match: 7. The CDR3 runs to 15 residues. In DNA, the CDR3 is TGTGCCAGCAGTTCGGACAGGGGGGTTGCCGGGGAGCTGTTTTTT. Amino acids: CASSSDRGVAGELFF. Filled out from reference TRBV5-4 and TRBJ2-2, the complete variable domain reads ETGVTQSPTHLIKTRGQQVTLRCSSQSGHNTVSWYQQALGQGPQFIFQYYREEENGRGNFPPRFSGLQFPNYSSELNVNALELDDSALYLCASSSDRGVAGELFFGEGSRLTVL.

V and J are TRBV6-5 and TRBJ1-1, with D possibly being TRBD1 (6 bases). The CDR3 has 14 residues. Per the germline V gene, CDR1 is MNHEY and CDR2 is SVGAGI. Trimming left V 2 bases short and J 3 bases short, with 10 bases between. The CDR3 region has the DNA TGTGCCAGCAGTTACATACCAGGGGACACTGAAGCTTTCTTT. It translates to CASSYIPGDTEAFF.

The genes are TRBV7-2 and TRBJ2-1, with 11 bases identical to TRBD2. This CDR3 has 15 amino acids. V trimming: 5 bases; J trimming: 5 bases; junction bases outside the gene matches: 5. CDR1 SGHTA and CDR2 FQGNSA come from the germline V gene. Here the CDR3 DNA reads TGTGCCAGCAGCCAGGGACTAGCGGACAACAATGAGCAGTTCTTC. Protein sequence: CASSQGLADNNEQFF.

The V and J genes are TRBV5-1 and TRBJ2-1, with 7 bases lining up with TRBD2. CDR1 and CDR2 (germline): SGHRS, YFSETQ. CDR3 size: 16 residues. J was trimmed by 7 bases and V by 0 bases; bases with no gene match: 10. Here the CDR3 reads CASSLGPSGSGNEQFF. In DNA form, the CDR3 reads TGCGCCAGCAGCTTGGGGCCTAGCGGCTCGGGGAATGAGCAGTTCTTC.

This clone showed up just a few times. The V gene is TRBV7-3, the J gene TRBJ2-3, with D possibly matching TRBD1 (5 bases). This CDR3 is 17 amino acids long. Trimming stripped 5 bases from V and 0 bases from J, with 18 bases between. CDR1 is SGHTA and CDR2 is FQGTGA in the germline V gene. DNA of the CDR3: TGTGCCAGCAGCCCCTCAGTATCAGGGCGCAGCACAGATACGCAGTATTTT. Its translation is CASSPSVSGRSTDTQYF. The variable domain in full, completed from reference TRBV7-3 and TRBJ2-3, reads GAGVSQTPSNKVTEKGKYVELRCDPISGHTALYWYRQSLGQGPEFLIYFQGTGAADDSGLPNDRFFAVRPEGSVSTLKIQRTERGDSAVYLCASSPSVSGRSTDTQYFGPGTRLTVL.

V is TRBV19 and J is TRBJ1-1; weak D call: TRBD1 (6 bases). There are 14 residues in the CDR3. Trimming stripped 5 bases from V and 1 base from J, with 11 bases between. The V gene's germline CDR1 is LNHDA and CDR2 SQIVND (reference sequence). CDR3 sequence: CASSPHRENTEAFF. The DNA for the CDR3 is TGTGCCAGTAGTCCCCACAGGGAGAACACTGAAGCTTTCTTT.

The J gene is TRBJ1-4, the V gene TRBV30; D gene uncertain. Between the trimmed V and J ends, which lost 3 bases and 8 bases, there was a span of 10 bases. CDR1 GTSNPN and CDR2 SVGIG come from the germline V gene (reference sequence). The CDR3 extends over 12 amino acids. The CDR3 nucleotides read TGTGCCTGGAGGCCGGGGTTAGAAAAACTGTTTTTT. Encoded protein: CAWRPGLEKLFF.

The chain links TRBV12-5 to TRBJ2-1; 7 bases are shared with TRBD2. From germline, CDR1 is LGHNT and CDR2 FRNRAP. V lost 5 bases, J lost 4 bases, and 8 bases stayed unmatched. The length of the CDR3 is 15 residues. CDR3 loop: CASGVAQGGYNEQFF. CDR3 nucleotides: TGTGCTAGTGGTGTGGCCCAGGGAGGGTACAATGAGCAGTTCTTC.

This clone was detected only a few times. The rearrangement joins TRBV9 to TRBJ2-5; 8 nucleotides match TRBD1. CDR1 is SGDLS and CDR2 is YYNGEE in the germline V gene. Losses at the gene ends were 2 bases for V and 1 base for J; bases not matched to a gene: 1. The CDR3 loop spans 14 amino acids. CDR3 nucleotide sequence: TGTGCCAGCAGCGTGGGACAGGCCCAAGAGACCCAGTACTTC. As protein: CASSVGQAQETQYF.

The rearrangement joins TRBV14 to TRBJ2-1, with 15 bases aligning to TRBD2. Trimming at V came to 5 bases and at J to 7 bases, leaving 3 bases not matched to a gene. The CDR3 runs to 15 residues. The germline V gene has CDR1 SGHDN and CDR2 FVKESK. CDR3 region: CASSGLAGGRNEQFF. For the CDR3, the DNA is TGTGCCAGCAGCGGACTAGCGGGGGGGCGAAATGAGCAGTTCTTC. The variable domain in full, completed from reference TRBV14 and TRBJ2-1, reads EAGVTQFPSHSVIEKGQTVTLRCDPISGHDNLYWYRRVMGKEIKFLLHFVKESKQDESGMPNNRFLAERTGGTYSTLKVQPAELEDSGVYFCASSGLAGGRNEQFFGPGTRLTVL.

This chain joins TRBV4-3 and TRBJ1-1; 7 nucleotides line up with TRBD1. Germline trimming cut 3 bases from V and 1 base from J; bases unmatched to any gene: 5. CDR3 length equals 15 residues. Germline V lookup: CDR1 LGHNA, CDR2 YSLEER. CDR3 sequence: CASSQDQGENTEAFF. The CDR3, as DNA: TGCGCCAGCAGCCAGGATCAGGGGGAGAACACTGAAGCTTTCTTT.

This clone showed up just a few times. The chain is built from TRBV5-5 and TRBJ1-1; perhaps TRBD1 as D (5 bases). The CDR3 is made up of 15 amino acids. Trimming took 4 bases from V and 1 from J, leaving 14 bases between them. Germline assignment: CDR1 SGHKS and CDR2 YYEKEE (reference sequence). The CDR3 loop reads CASSTSDGGNTEAFF. For the CDR3, the DNA is TGTGCCAGCAGCACATCGGACGGGGGGAACACTGAAGCTTTCTTT.

V usage is TRBV10-1 and J usage is TRBJ1-5; no reliable D call. The V end lost 7 bases, the J end lost 0 bases, and 13 bases lay between the germline ends. The germline V gene encodes CDR1 WNHNN and CDR2 SYGVQD (reference sequence). The CDR3 totals 15 residues. The CDR3 region is CASKRTDYSNQPQHF. The DNA for the CDR3 is TGCGCCAGCAAACGGACGGACTATAGCAATCAGCCCCAGCATTTT.

V and J are TRBV6-6 and TRBJ2-2, with 9 bases identical to TRBD1. The V segment lost 5 bases and the J segment 5 bases; nucleotides outside the gene matches: 3. Per germline, CDR1 MNHNY and CDR2 SVGAGI (reference sequence). This CDR3 has 14 residues. CDR3 residues: CASSRDRGTGELFF. The CDR3 bases are TGTGCCAGCAGTCGAGACAGGGGGACCGGGGAGCTGTTTTTT.